Listed here are 5 T cell receptor beta chains from one sample, sequenced in a study of T cells after yellow fever vaccination. MiXCR was run by TCRdb on the 5' RACE reads, yielding one entry per CDR3 protein. The data contain approximately 510,000 distinct CDR3 sequences, around a fifth of them singletons. This specimen consisted of PBMCs, obtained 21 days after the first yellow fever vaccination. Source of these receptors: a man younger than 30 who received the YFV17D yellow fever vaccine.

The chain employs TRBV3-1 and TRBJ1-3; D is ambiguous. The CDR3 length is 12 residues. Trimming cost V 10 bases and J 1 base, with 8 bases left between them. Germline V gene data show CDR1 as LGHDT and CDR2 as YNNKEL (reference sequence). The DNA for the CDR3 is TGTGCCACCACAGAATCTGGAAACACCATATATTTT. Its translation: CATTESGNTIYF.

The rearrangement uses TRBV7-3 and TRBJ2-5, with D perhaps assigned TRBD1 or TRBD2 (6 bases each). The CDR3 extends over 14 amino acids. V shed 7 bases and J shed 5 bases, with 17 bases lying between them. Germline lookup yields CDR1 SGHTA and CDR2 FQGTGA. DNA of the CDR3: TGTGCCAGCAACTTGATTAGGAGGGGGGAGACCCAGTACTTC. It specifies CASNLIRRGETQYF.

This clonotype was found a few times. The chain joins TRBV7-3 to TRBJ2-6; D gene uncertain. CDR1 and CDR2 (germline): SGHTA, FQGTGA. Trimming cost V 5 bases and J 3 bases, with 5 bases left between them. There are 13 residues in the CDR3. The DNA of the CDR3 is TGTGCCAGCAGCGTGTATGGGGCCAACGTCCTGACTTTC. It encodes CASSVYGANVLTF.

This clonotype turned up a few times. The chain joins TRBV27 to TRBJ2-2; D perhaps matches TRBD1 (7 bases). The CDR3 contains 19 residues. Germline V gene data show CDR1 as MNHEY and CDR2 as SMNVEV (reference sequence). V lost 0 bases to trimming and J lost 4 bases, with 21 bases between them. The CDR3 protein is CASSLSDSAGGRGTGELFF. Written as DNA, the CDR3 is TGTGCCAGCAGTTTATCTGATTCGGCAGGGGGGCGCGGCACCGGGGAGCTGTTTTTT.

This clonotype has a handful of counts. This rearrangement joins TRBV20-1 to TRBJ2-5; 8 nucleotides agree with TRBD2. The CDR3 runs 14 residues. V shed 7 bases and J 1 base; nucleotides not matched to a gene: 8. Germline CDR1 is DFQATT and CDR2 is SNEGSKA (reference sequence). The CDR3 loop is CSVSPSGFQETQYF. In DNA form, the CDR3 reads TGCAGTGTGAGCCCTAGCGGGTTCCAAGAGACCCAGTACTTC.